This T cell receptor (beta chain) was identified during a study of blood T cell repertoires in COVID-19. At the level of the study: Acute and convalescent COVID-19 specimens originated in the United States, Italy and Spain.

Libraries were prepared by immunoSEQ multiplex PCR; TCRdb keeps only in-frame clonotypes and omits some of them. This table holds about 170,000 clones, about 87% found once. The CDR3 has 14 amino acids. V lost 1 base and J lost 6, with 12 bases in between. Germline loops: CDR1 SGHDT, CDR2 YYEEEE. This clonotype was sampled from a woman older than 75 with COVID-19, enrolled during active disease. The chain combines TRBV5-6 with TRBJ2-3; D is unresolved. The sequenced material came from peripheral blood. CDR3 protein: CASSLSRRVDTQYF. CDR3 coding DNA: TGTGCCAGCAGCTTGAGTCGCCGGGTGGATACGCAGTATTTT.